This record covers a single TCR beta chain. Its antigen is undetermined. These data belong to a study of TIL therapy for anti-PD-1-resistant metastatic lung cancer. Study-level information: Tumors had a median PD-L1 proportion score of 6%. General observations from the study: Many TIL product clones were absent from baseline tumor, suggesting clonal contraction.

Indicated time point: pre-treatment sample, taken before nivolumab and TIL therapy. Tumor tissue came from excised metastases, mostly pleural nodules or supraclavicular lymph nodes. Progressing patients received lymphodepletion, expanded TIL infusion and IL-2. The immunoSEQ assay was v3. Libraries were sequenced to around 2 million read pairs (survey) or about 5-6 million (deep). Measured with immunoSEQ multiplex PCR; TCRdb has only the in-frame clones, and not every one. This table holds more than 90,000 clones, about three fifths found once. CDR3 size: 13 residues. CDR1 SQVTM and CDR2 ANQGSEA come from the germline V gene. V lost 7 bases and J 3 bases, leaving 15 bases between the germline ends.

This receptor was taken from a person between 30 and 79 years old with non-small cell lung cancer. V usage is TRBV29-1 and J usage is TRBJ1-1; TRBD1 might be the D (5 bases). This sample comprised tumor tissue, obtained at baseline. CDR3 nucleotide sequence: TGCAGCGCCGGACGGGGGATAGACACTGAAGCTTTCTTT. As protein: CSAGRGIDTEAFF. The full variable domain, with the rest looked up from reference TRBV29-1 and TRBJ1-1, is SAVISQKPSRDICQRGTSLTIQCQVDSQVTMMFWYRQQPGQSLTLIATANQGSEATYESGFVIDKFPISRPNLTFSTLTVSNMSPEDSSIYLCSAGRGIDTEAFFGQGTRLTVV.